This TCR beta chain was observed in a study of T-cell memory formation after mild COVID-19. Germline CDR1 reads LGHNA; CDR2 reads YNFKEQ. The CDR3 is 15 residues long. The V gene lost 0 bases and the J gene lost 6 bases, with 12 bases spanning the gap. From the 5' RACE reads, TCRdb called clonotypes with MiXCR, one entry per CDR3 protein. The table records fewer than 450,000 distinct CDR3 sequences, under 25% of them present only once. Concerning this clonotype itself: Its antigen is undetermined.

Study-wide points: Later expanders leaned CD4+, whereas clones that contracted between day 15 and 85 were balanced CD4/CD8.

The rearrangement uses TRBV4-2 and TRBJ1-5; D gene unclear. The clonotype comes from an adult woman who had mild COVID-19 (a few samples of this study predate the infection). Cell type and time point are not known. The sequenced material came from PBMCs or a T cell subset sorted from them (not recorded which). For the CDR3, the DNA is TGTGCCAGCAGCCAAGAAACCAAGGGAAGTCAGCCCCAGCATTTT. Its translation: CASSQETKGSQPQHF.